This T cell receptor beta chain was captured by sequencing in a study of lymphopenia after photon versus proton radiotherapy (dated by TCRdb to the late 2010s). Notes on the research overall: The study compared the immunological effects of photon versus proton radiation therapy in patients with gastrointestinal tumors who developed high-grade lymphopenia. The goal of the study was to characterize the differences between the two radiation modalities in how they affect the immune system. The cohort comprised 20 or so patients with gastrointestinal tumors who received either photon or proton therapy and then developed lymphopenia. What the authors observed across the whole study: Across the cohort, among patients who died, a greater drop in TCR diversity after the nadir was inversely correlated with overall survival time. After the lymphocyte count nadir, repertoires from photon-treated patients showed oligoclonal expansion, particularly of CD8+ Temra cells, and this expansion drove the decline in diversity. During treatment, patients who received proton therapy stayed relatively stable, whereas patients who received photon therapy lost naive T cells and TCR diversity and gained effector/memory populations. The survival association was assessed only in patients who died, and the authors presented better survival with proton therapy as a possibility rather than a demonstrated result.

Of note for this clone: Its antigen is not yet known. Base quality data are lacking; no much larger clone is found one base away.

The library was obtained by the immunoSEQ multiplex PCR assay. T cell repertoires were profiled with deep sequencing of rearranged TCR beta loci together with multiparametric flow cytometry. The clones in this table, taken by TCRdb from immuneACCESS, are in-frame only. Not every clone is retained; where verified, under half of the shortfall comes from an unresolved V gene, and the cause of the rest is unknown. For this sample there are 29,000 or so clones; about nine tenths appear just once. The ten largest account for 45% to 50% of the sample. Specimen: peripheral blood, collected from a patient treated with proton-based radiotherapy. This TCR was sampled from an older woman with cholangiocarcinoma. Some clones in this sample may be carry-over from other donors' samples.

The CDR3 region: CASSLSRTSGETGEQFF. The base sequence is TGTGCCAGCAGCTTATCTCGGACTAGCGGGGAGACTGGGGAGCAGTTCTTC. The chain is made from TRBV7-6 and TRBJ2-1; 12 junctional bases match TRBD2. For this chain, trimming is 2 bases at the V end and 10 bases at the J end, and the number of junction bases without a gene match is 12. Inclusive of the bounding cysteine and phenylalanine, the CDR3 is 17 residues long. Only the CDR3 DNA stays, 51 bases, in frame from base 1. CDR1 and CDR2 were assigned from the germline V gene as SGHVS and FNYEAQ.